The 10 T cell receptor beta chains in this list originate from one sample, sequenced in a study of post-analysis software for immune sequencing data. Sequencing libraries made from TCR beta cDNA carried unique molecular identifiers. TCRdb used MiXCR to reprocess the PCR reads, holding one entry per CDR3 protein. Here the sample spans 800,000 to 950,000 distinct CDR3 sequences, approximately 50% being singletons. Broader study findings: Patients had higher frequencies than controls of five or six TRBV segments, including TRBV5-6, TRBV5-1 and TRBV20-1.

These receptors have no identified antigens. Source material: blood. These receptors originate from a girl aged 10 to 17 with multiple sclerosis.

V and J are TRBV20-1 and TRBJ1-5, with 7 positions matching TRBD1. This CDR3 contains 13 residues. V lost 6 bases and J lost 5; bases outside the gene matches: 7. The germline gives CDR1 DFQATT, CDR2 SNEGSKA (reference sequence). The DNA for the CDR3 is TGCAGTGCCCGGACAGGAAAGGATCAGCCCCAGCATTTT. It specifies CSARTGKDQPQHF.

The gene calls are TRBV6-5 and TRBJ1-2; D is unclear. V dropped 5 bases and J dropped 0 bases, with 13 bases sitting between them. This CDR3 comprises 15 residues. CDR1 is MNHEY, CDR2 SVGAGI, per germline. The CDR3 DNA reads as TGTGCCAGCAGTCGAAGACAAAAAACTAACTATGGCTACACCTTC. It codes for CASSRRQKTNYGYTF.

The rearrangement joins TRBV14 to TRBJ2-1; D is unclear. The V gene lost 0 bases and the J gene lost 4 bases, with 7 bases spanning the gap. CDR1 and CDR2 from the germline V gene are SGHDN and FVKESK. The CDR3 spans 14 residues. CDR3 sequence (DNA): TGTGCCAGCAGCCAAGATACTGGTTACAATGAGCAGTTCTTC. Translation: CASSQDTGYNEQFF. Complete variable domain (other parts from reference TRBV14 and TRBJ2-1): EAGVTQFPSHSVIEKGQTVTLRCDPISGHDNLYWYRRVMGKEIKFLLHFVKESKQDESGMPNNRFLAERTGGTYSTLKVQPAELEDSGVYFCASSQDTGYNEQFFGPGTRLTVL.

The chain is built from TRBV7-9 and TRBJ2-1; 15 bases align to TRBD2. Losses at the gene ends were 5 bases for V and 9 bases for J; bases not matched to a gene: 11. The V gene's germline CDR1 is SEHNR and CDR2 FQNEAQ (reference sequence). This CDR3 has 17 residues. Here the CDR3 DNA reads TGTGCCAGCAGCCTCGGGACTAGCGGGGGGAGTGAGGGTGAGCAGTTCTTC. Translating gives CASSLGTSGGSEGEQFF.

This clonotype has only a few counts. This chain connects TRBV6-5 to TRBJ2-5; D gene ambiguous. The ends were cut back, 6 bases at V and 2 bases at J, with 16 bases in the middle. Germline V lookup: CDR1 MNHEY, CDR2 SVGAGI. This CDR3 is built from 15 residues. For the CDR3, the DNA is TGTGCCAGCAGCCCACCTTCGGCGGCACAAGAGACCCAGTACTTC. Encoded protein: CASSPPSAAQETQYF.

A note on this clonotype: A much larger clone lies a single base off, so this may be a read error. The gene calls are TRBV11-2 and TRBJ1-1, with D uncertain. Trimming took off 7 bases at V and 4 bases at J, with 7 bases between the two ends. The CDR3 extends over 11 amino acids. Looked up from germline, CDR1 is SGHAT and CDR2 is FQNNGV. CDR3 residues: CASNSGTEAFF. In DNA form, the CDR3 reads TGTGCCAGCAATTCGGGCACTGAAGCTTTCTTT.

DNA for the CDR3: TGCAGTGCTAGAGAACAGTGGACTGGATTCAGTGAAGCTTTCTTT. Encoded protein: CSAREQWTGFSEAFF. The genes are TRBV20-1 and TRBJ1-1, with D hard to call. Germline V gives CDR1 DFQATT, CDR2 SNEGSKA (reference sequence). Between the trimmed V and J ends, which lost 0 bases and 7 bases, there was a span of 18 bases. This CDR3 region has 15 residues.

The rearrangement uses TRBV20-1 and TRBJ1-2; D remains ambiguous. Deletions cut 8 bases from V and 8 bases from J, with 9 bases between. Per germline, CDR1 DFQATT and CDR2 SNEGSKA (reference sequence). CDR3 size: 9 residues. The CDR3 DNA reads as TGCAGTCAGCTAGAGGGCTACACCTTC. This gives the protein CSQLEGYTF.

CDR3 residues: CASSNYIAGGAYEQYF. In nucleotides, the CDR3 is TGCGCCAGCAGCAATTATATAGCGGGGGGCGCCTACGAGCAGTACTTC. The rearrangement uses TRBV5-1 and TRBJ2-4; 10 nucleotides align to TRBD2. The end of the DNA fits TRBJ2-7 better, so the J call may be wrong. CDR3 size: 16 residues. In germline, CDR1 is SGHRS, CDR2 YFSETQ.

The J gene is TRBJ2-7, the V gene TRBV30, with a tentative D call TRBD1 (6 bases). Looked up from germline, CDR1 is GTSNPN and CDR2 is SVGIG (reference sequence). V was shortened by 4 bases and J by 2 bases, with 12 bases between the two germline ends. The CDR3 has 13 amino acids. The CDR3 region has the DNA TGTGCCTGGACTAGGGGGAGCGCCTACGAGCAGTACTTC. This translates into CAWTRGSAYEQYF.